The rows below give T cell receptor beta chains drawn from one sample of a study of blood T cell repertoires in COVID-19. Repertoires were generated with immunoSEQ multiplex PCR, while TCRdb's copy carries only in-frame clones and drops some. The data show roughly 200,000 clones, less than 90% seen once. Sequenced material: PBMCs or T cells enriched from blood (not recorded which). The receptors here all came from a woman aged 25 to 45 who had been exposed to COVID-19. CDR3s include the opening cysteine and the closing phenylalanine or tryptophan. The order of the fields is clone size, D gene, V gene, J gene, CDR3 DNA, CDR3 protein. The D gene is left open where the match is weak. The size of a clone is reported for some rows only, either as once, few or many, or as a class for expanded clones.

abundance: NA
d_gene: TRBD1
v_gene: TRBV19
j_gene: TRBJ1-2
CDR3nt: TGTGCCACGACTCCGGGACAGGGGGCGAGATTCGGTGGCTACACCTTC
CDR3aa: CATTPGQGARFGGYTF

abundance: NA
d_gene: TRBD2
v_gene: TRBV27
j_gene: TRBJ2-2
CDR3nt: TGTGCCAGCAGCCGGAGCGGGGTCCTGACCACCGGGGAGCTGTTTTTT
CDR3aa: CASSRSGVLTTGELFF

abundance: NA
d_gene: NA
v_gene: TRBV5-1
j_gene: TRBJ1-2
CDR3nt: TGCGCCAGCAGCTCGAACTATGGCTACACCTTC
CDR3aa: CASSSNYGYTF

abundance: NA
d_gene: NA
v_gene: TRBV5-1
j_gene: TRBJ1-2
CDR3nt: TGCGCCAGCAGCTTACTACAGGGATCCAACTATGGCTACACCTTC
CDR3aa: CASSLLQGSNYGYTF

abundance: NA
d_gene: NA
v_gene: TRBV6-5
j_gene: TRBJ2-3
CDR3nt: TGTGCCAGCAGTTACGTAGACACAGATACGCAGTATTTT
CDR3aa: CASSYVDTDTQYF

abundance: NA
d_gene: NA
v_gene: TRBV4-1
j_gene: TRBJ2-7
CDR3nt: TGCGCCAGCAGCCAAGTTTGGGACACTCGAAACTACGAGCAGTACTTC
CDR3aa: CASSQVWDTRNYEQYF

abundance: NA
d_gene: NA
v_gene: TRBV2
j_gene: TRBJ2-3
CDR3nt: TGTGCCAGCTCAAAGGAGCTGACAGATACGCAGTATTTT
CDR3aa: CASSKELTDTQYF

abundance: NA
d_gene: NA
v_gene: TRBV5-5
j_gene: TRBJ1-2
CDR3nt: TGTGCCAGCCACAGGGATCTAGCTAACTATGGCTACACCTTC
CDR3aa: CASHRDLANYGYTF

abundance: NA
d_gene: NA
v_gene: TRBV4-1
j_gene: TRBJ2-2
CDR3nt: TGCGCCAGCAGCCAAGTGGGACGCGGAGGGCAGCTGTTTTTT
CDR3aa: CASSQVGRGGQLFF

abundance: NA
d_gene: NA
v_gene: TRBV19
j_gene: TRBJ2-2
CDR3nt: TGTGCCAGTAGTGAGTGGTCAGGGGCCTACACCGGGGAGCTGTTTTTT
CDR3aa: CASSEWSGAYTGELFF

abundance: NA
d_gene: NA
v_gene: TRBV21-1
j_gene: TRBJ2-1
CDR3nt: TGTGCCAGCAGCAATAAGGTAATCCGGGACAGCGATTACAATGAGCAGTTCTTC
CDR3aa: CASSNKVIRDSDYNEQFF

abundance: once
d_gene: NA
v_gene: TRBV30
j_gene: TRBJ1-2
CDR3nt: TGTGCCTGGACCTTCTCCGGTGGCTACACCTTC
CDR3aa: CAWTFSGGYTF

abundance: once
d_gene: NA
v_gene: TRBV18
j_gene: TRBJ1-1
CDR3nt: TGTGCCAGCTCACCATTCCCCCGGGGGGCGCAGGCTGAAGCTTTCTTT
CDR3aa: CASSPFPRGAQAEAFF

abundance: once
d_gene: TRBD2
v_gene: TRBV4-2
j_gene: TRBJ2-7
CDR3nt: TGTGCCAGCAGCCAAGATCAGCGGGGGGGCCGAGAGCAGTACTTC
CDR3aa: CASSQDQRGGREQYF

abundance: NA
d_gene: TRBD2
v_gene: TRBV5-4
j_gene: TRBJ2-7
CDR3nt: TGTGCCAGCAGCTTAAGCGGGGGGACTTCCTACGAGCAGTACTTC
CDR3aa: CASSLSGGTSYEQYF

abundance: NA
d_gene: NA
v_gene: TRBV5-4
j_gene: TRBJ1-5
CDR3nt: TGTGCCAGCAGCTTCGGGGGTAATCAGCCCCAGCATTTT
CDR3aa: CASSFGGNQPQHF

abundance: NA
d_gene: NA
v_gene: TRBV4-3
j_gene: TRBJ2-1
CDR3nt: TGCGCCAGCAGCCAAGACTCGAGGAACAATGAGCAGTTCTTC
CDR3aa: CASSQDSRNNEQFF

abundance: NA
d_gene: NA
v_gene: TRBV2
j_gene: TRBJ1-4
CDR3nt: TGTGCCAGCAGTGGGCCCCGGGACACGGGTGAAAAACTGTTTTTT
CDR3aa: CASSGPRDTGEKLFF

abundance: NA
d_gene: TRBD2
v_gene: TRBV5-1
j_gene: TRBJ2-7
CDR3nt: TGCGCCAGCAGCCTCCGGGGAGCGGGGGGGCCTCGCGACGAGCAGTACTTC
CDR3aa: CASSLRGAGGPRDEQYF

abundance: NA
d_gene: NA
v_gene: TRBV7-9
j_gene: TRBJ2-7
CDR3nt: TGTGCCAGCAGCTTATCGGTCCTTTACGAGCAGTACTTC
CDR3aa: CASSLSVLYEQYF

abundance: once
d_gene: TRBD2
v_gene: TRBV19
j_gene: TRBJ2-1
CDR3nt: TGTGCCAGTAGTTCGGGGGGGAGCTCCTACAATGAGCAGTTCTTC
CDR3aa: CASSSGGSSYNEQFF

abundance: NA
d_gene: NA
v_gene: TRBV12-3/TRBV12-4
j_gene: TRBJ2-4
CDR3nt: TGTGCCAGCAGTTATATGAACATTCAGTACTTC
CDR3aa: CASSYMNIQYF

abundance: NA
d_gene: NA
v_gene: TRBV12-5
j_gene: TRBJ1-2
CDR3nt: TGTGCTAGTGGTTTGGGCCGACAGGTCCTGGGCGTCACCTTC
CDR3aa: CASGLGRQVLGVTF

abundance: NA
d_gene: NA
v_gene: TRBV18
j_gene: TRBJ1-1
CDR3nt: TGTGCCAGCTCATTTGGGGCAGGGGAGAACACTGAAGCTTTCTTT
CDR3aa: CASSFGAGENTEAFF

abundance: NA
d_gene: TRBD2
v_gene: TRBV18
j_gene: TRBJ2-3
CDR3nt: TGTGCCAGCTCCGAATTGGGACTAGCGGGCACAGATACGCAGTATTTT
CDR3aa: CASSELGLAGTDTQYF

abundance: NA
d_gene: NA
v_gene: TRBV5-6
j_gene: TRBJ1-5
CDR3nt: TGTGCCAGCAGCTCTCGGACAGCCGGCAGCAATCAGCCCCAGCATTTT
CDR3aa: CASSSRTAGSNQPQHF

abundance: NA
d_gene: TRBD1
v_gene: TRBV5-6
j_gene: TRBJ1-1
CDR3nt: TGTGCCAGCAGCTTGTTCCAGGGGGCAGGAAACACTGAAGCTTTCTTT
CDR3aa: CASSLFQGAGNTEAFF

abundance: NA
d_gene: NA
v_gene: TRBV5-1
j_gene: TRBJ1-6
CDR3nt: TGCGCCAGCAGCTTGACAGGGTTCATGGATTCACCCCTCCACTTT
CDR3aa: CASSLTGFMDSPLHF

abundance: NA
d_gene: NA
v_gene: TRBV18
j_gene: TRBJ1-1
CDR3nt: TGTGCCAGCTCACCGACGACAGGGAACACTGAAGCTTTCTTT
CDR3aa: CASSPTTGNTEAFF

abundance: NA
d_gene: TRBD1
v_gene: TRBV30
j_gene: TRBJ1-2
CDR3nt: TGTGCCTGGAGTGATGACAGGGTTTATGGCTACACCTTC
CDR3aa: CAWSDDRVYGYTF

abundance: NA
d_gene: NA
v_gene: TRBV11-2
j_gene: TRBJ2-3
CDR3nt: TGTGCCAGCAGCCCCGCCCGGGGGAGGGATACGCAGTATTTT
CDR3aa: CASSPARGRDTQYF

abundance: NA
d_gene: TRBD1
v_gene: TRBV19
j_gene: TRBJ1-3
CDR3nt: TGTGCCAGTAAGGACAGGGAATCTGGAAACACCATATATTTT
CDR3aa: CASKDRESGNTIYF

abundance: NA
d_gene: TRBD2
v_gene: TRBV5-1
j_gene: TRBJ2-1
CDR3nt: TGCGCCAGCAGCTTCGAGGCTCGCGGGGGGGTTAAGTATGAGCAGTTCTTC
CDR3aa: CASSFEARGGVKYEQFF

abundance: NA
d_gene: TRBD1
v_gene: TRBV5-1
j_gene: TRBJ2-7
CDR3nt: TGCGCCAGCAGCCCGGAGGACAGGCCGACCTACGAGCAGTACTTC
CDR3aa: CASSPEDRPTYEQYF

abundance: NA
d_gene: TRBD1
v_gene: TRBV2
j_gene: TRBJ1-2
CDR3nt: TGTGCCAGCATAGCCGGGACAGGGGGCAGTGGCTACACCTTC
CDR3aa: CASIAGTGGSGYTF

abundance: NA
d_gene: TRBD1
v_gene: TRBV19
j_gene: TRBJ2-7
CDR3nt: TGTGCCAGTAAGGGCCGGGACAGGGCCTCCTACGAGCAGTACTTC
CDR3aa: CASKGRDRASYEQYF

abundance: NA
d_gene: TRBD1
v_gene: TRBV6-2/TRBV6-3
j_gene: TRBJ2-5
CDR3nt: TGTGCCAGCAGTTTCAATGGACAGGGGGCTAGGGAGACCCAGTACTTC
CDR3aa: CASSFNGQGARETQYF

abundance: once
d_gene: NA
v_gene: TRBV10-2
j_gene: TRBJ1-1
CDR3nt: TGCGCCAGCCGCAGGGCCCCGGGCACTGAAGCTTTCTTT
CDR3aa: CASRRAPGTEAFF

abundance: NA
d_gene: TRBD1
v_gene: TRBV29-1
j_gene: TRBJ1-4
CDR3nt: TGCAGCGTTGGACAGGGAGGCGTTGAAAAACTGTTTTTT
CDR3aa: CSVGQGGVEKLFF

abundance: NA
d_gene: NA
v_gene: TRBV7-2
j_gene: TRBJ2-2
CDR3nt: TGTGCCAGCAGCTTAGGGAGAAACACCGGGGAGCTGTTTTTT
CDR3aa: CASSLGRNTGELFF

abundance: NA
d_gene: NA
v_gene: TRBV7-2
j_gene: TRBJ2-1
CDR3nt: TGTGCCAGCAGCTTAGCCCTCGGTAGCGAAGCTGAGCAGTTCTTC
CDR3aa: CASSLALGSEAEQFF

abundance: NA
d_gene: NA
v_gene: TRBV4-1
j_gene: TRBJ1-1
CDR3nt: TGCGCCAGCAGCCAGATCCCTGGGGGGGACACTGAAGCTTTCTTT
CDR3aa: CASSQIPGGDTEAFF

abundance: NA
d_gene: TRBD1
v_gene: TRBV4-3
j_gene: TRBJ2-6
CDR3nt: TGCGCCAGCAGCCAATCCCCCGGGACAGGGGTTGGGGCCAACGTCCTGACTTTC
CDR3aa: CASSQSPGTGVGANVLTF

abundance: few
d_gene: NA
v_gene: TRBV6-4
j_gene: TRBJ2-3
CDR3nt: TGTGCCAGCAGTGACTCAAGCGGGCGGGGAGATACGCAGTATTTT
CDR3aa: CASSDSSGRGDTQYF

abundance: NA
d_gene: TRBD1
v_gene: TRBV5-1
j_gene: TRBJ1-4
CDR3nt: TGCGCCAGCAGCTTAGGGGGCCTTAAAAGGGAAAAACTGTTTTTT
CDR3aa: CASSLGGLKREKLFF

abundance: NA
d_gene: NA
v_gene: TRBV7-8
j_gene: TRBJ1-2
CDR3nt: TGTGCCAGCAGCTTACCCCGAGGGCAGGCCGCTAACTATGGCTACACCTTC
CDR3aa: CASSLPRGQAANYGYTF

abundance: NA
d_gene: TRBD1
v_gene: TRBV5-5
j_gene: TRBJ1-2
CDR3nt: TGTGCCAGCGCCCGACAGGGGTCTATCTATGGCTACACCTTC
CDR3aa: CASARQGSIYGYTF

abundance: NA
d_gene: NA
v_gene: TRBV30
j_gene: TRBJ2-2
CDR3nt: TGTGCCTGGAGGGACTTAAGAAGGGGGACCGGGGAGCTGTTTTTT
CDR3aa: CAWRDLRRGTGELFF

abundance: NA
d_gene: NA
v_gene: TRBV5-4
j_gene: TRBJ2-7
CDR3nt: TGTGCCAGCAGCCCTACAGGGTTTGACGAGCAGTACTTC
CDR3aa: CASSPTGFDEQYF

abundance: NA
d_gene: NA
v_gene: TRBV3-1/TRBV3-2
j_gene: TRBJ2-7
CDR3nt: TGTGCCAGCAGCGCCTACTACGAGCAGTACTTC
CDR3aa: CASSAYYEQYF

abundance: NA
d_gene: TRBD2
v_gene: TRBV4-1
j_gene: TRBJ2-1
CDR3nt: TGCGCCAGCAGCCAGGGGCTAGCGGGGGTCAATGAGCAGTTCTTC
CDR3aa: CASSQGLAGVNEQFF

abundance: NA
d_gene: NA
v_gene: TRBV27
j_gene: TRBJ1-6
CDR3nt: TGTGCCAGCAGTTTCGGTGCAGCGAGAAATTCACCCCTCCACTTT
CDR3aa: CASSFGAARNSPLHF

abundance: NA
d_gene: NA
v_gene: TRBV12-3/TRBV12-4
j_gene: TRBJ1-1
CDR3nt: TGTGCCAGTGGTAGGGGGTTGAACACTGAAGCTTTCTTT
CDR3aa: CASGRGLNTEAFF